Presented here are 5 T cell receptor beta chains from one specimen sequenced in a study of blood T cell repertoires in COVID-19. Measured with immunoSEQ multiplex PCR; TCRdb has only the in-frame clones, and not every one. Among around 130,000 clones listed, about four fifths were seen once. Sequenced material: PBMCs or T cells enriched from blood (not recorded which). The source is a woman between 18 and 29 years old who had been exposed to COVID-19.

V gene TRBV9 combines with J gene TRBJ2-5; 10 bases fit TRBD1. Germline CDR1 and CDR2: SGDLS and YYNGEE. The CDR3 is 15 amino acids. V shed 4 bases, J shed 4 bases, and the junction held 7 bases outside the gene matches. The CDR3 loop reads CASSPRGTGAETQYF. CDR3 in DNA: TGTGCCAGCAGCCCTAGGGGGACAGGGGCAGAGACCCAGTACTTC.

The V and J genes are TRBV27 and TRBJ2-7; 12 positions agree with TRBD1. V was clipped by 6 bases and J by 5 bases; unmatched bases: 2. CDR1 and CDR2 (germline): MNHEY, SMNVEV (reference sequence). There are 13 residues in the CDR3. The CDR3 here is CASRWDRGHEQYF. The CDR3 nucleotides read TGTGCCAGCAGGTGGGACAGGGGGCACGAGCAGTACTTC.

V is TRBV19 and J is TRBJ2-5; possibly TRBD2 for D (6 bases). V was pared by 0 bases and J by 3 bases, with 11 bases between. The CDR3 runs 15 residues. Germline V gene lookup returns CDR1 LNHDA and CDR2 SQIVND (reference sequence). This chain's CDR3 is CASSIDRPGEETQYF. The CDR3 DNA sequence: TGTGCCAGTAGTATAGATCGCCCGGGAGAAGAGACCCAGTACTTC.

This clone was seen more than once but under ten times. V and J are TRBV5-1 and TRBJ2-7; D possibly corresponds to TRBD2 (6 bases). V was pared by 1 base and J by 2 bases, with 10 bases between. The CDR3 loop spans 14 amino acids. Germline V lookup: CDR1 SGHRS, CDR2 YFSETQ. The DNA for the CDR3 is TGCGCCAGCAGCTTGCGGGAGAACCCCTACGAGCAGTACTTC. This sequence encodes CASSLRENPYEQYF. Full variable domain (missing parts from reference TRBV5-1 and TRBJ2-7): KAGVTQTPRYLIKTRGQQVTLSCSPISGHRSVSWYQQTPGQGLQFLFEYFSETQRNKGNFPGRFSGRQFSNSRSEMNVSTLELGDSALYLCASSLRENPYEQYFGPGTRLTVT.

This chain links TRBV28 with TRBJ1-2; the match to TRBD1 covers 8 bases. Germline V gene lookup returns CDR1 MDHEN and CDR2 SYDVKM. Losses at the gene ends were 5 bases for V and 1 base for J; bases not matched to a gene: 3. The CDR3 length is 14 residues. This CDR3 reads CASSPGQGNYGYTF. Here the CDR3 DNA reads TGTGCCAGCAGTCCAGGACAGGGTAACTATGGCTACACCTTC.